This record covers a single TCR beta chain. This sample is part of a study of blood T cell repertoires in COVID-19. Looking at the study overall: PBMCs, B-cell-depleted T cells, or T cells were the source of the cDNA or gDNA that made up the material.

Recruitment covered about 25 US areas and drew participants whose ages spanned roughly 18 to 89 years. Participants reported their clinical history, and cohort assignment relied on those reports. How the authors handled the data: Estimation of nucleated cell counts relied on the amplification of reference gene primers. Method: immunoSEQ multiplex PCR; TCRdb's copy keeps in-frame clones and lacks some. V and J calls and clone size are copied from that table; D and trimming were computed from the DNA. Of some 460,000 clones in the sample, approximately 90% were seen once. Sequencing input: PBMCs or T cells enriched from blood (not recorded which). The origin of this receptor is a woman aged 18-29 years with acute COVID-19.

The CDR3, as DNA: TGTGCCAGCAGCCAAGATCATGGCAACACCGGGGAGCTGTTTTTT. This codes for CASSQDHGNTGELFF. This sequence joins TRBV4-2 and TRBJ2-2; D remains ambiguous. CDR1 and CDR2 from the germline V gene are LGHNA and YNFKEQ. The CDR3 has 15 residues. Trimming took 0 bases from V and 2 from J, leaving 7 bases between them.